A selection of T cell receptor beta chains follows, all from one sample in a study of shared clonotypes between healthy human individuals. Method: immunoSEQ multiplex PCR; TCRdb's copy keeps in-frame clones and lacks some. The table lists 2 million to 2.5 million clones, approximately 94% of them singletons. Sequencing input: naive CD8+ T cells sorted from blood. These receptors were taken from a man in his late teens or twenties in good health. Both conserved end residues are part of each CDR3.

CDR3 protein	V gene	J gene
CASSLVGGLSTDTQYF	TRBV7-2	TRBJ2-3
CASSLSGGETQYF	TRBV5-4	TRBJ2-5
CASSLVGGQETQYF	TRBV4-1	TRBJ2-5
CASSSFRETNEKLFF	TRBV7-9	TRBJ1-4
CASSDSGLYNEQFF	TRBV10-1	TRBJ2-1
CASSLIVGYTGELFF	TRBV7-8	TRBJ2-2
CASNLPGAGGTSSTDTQYF	TRBV28	TRBJ2-3
CASSQDLAYNEQFF	TRBV4-1	TRBJ2-1
CASSLGGTGRYGYTF	TRBV7-2	TRBJ1-2
CASSPGGPSQARRFF	TRBV4-3	TRBJ2-1
CASRAGQGANTGELFF	TRBV7-3	TRBJ2-2
CAISESWATGSYEQYF	TRBV10-3	TRBJ2-7
CASSALTGPNEQYF	TRBV9	TRBJ2-7
CASSPRVREGSSSYNEQFF	TRBV4-1	TRBJ2-1
CSGGAGQQHIQYF	TRBV29-1	TRBJ2-4
CASSLRLVPNTGELFF	TRBV28	TRBJ2-2
CASSEWRGSTDTQYF	TRBV2	TRBJ2-3
CASSRSNQPQHF	TRBV2	TRBJ1-5
CASSLLQGQATYEQYF	TRBV5-6	TRBJ2-7
CASSITLEYEQYF	TRBV27	TRBJ2-7
CASSDGPGEGYEQYF	TRBV27	TRBJ2-7
CASSHKYFEQFF	TRBV4-1	TRBJ2-1
CASSFLRGDNEQFF	TRBV27	TRBJ2-1
CASSLATGENSPLHF	TRBV6-6	TRBJ1-6
CASSAGVLYNEQFF	TRBV27	TRBJ2-1
CASSLENYNEQFF	TRBV7-8	TRBJ2-1
CASSFGFFNEQFF	TRBV6-5	TRBJ2-1
CASSAPGVYGYTF	TRBV6-5	TRBJ1-2
CASSLGVREQYF	TRBV7-9	TRBJ2-7
CASSFDLEETQYF	TRBV7-2	TRBJ2-5
CASSFRSRDQYYGYTF	TRBV7-2	TRBJ1-2
CASSYGTSSSYEQYF	TRBV5-5	TRBJ2-7
CASSVVGTLTYEQYF	TRBV9	TRBJ2-7
CASSNRVSTNEKLFF	TRBV28	TRBJ1-4
CASSERDSLRLSTYEQYF	TRBV6-1	TRBJ2-7
CASSPGLGPYEQYF	TRBV5-6	TRBJ2-7
CASSEQVAGGPTDTQYF	TRBV25-1	TRBJ2-3
CASSSFAGGPYNEQFF	TRBV5-1	TRBJ2-1
CASIDRGEGNQPQHF	TRBV6-6	TRBJ1-5
CASSPRGEAFF	TRBV13	TRBJ1-1
CASSPDRGEGYTF	TRBV7-2	TRBJ1-2
CAWNPDTSYEQYF	TRBV30	TRBJ2-7
CASSLRGASTEAFF	TRBV5-4	TRBJ1-1
CASSSVSEQYF	TRBV5-4	TRBJ2-7
CALRAGGTEAFF	TRBV6-1	TRBJ1-1
CASSGGTDTQYF	TRBV6-6	TRBJ2-3
CASSYREGDTEAFF	TRBV6-5	TRBJ1-1
CASGYIVGLAPTYEQYF	TRBV12-5	TRBJ2-7
CASSSPLTDIQYF	TRBV7-9	TRBJ2-4
CASSLQSPIASYEQYF	TRBV27	TRBJ2-7
CASSSPGGDNEQFF	TRBV7-9	TRBJ2-1